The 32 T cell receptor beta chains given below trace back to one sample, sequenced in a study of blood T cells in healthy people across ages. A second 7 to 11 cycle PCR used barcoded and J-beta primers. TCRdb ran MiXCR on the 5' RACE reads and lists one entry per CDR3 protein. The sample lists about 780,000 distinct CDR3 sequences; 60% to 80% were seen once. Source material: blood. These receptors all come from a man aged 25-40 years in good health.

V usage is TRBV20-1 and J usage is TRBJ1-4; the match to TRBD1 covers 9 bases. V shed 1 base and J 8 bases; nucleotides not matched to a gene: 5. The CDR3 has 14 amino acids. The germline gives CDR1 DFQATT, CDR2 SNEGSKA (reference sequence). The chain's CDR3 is CSARGTGVREKLFF. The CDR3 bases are TGCAGTGCTAGAGGGACAGGGGTTCGAGAAAAACTGTTTTTT.

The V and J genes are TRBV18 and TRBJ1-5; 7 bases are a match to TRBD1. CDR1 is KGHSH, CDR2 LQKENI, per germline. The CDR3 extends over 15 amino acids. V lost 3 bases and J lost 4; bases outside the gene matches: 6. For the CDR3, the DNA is TGTGCCAGCTCACCTAGTGCGACAGGGAATCAGCCCCAGCATTTT. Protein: CASSPSATGNQPQHF.

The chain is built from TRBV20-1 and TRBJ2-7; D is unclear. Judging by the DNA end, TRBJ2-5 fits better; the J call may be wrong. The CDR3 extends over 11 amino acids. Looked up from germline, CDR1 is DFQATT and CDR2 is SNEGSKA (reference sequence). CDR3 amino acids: CSARQMQTQYF. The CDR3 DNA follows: TGCAGTGCTAGACAAATGCAGACCCAGTACTTC.

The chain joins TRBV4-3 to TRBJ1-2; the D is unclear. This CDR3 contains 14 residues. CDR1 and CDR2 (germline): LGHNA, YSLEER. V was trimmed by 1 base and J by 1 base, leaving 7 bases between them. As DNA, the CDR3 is TGCGCCAGCAGCCAAGTCCAACGTAACTATGGCTACACCTTC. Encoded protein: CASSQVQRNYGYTF.

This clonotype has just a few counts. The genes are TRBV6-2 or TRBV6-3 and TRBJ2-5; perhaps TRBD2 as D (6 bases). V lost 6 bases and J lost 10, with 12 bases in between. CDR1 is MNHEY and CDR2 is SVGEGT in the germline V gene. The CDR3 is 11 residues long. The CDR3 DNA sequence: TGTGCCAGCAGCAACTGGCGGGACCAGTACTTC. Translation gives CASSNWRDQYF.

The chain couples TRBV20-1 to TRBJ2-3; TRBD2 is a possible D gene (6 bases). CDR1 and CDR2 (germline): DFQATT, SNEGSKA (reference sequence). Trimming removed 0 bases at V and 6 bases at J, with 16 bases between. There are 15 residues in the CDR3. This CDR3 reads CSARDPTSYADTQYF. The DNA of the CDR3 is TGCAGTGCTAGAGATCCGACTAGTTACGCTGATACGCAGTATTTT.

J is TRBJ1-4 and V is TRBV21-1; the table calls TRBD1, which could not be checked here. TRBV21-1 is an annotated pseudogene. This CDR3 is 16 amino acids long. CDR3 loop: CASSDPGTGDYEKLFF. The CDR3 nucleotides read TGTGCCAGCAGCGACCCCGGTACAGGGGATTACGAAAAACTGTTTTTT.

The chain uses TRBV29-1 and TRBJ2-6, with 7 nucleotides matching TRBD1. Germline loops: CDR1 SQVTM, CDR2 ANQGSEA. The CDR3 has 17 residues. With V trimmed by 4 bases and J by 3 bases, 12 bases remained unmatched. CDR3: CSVGLPTGNFGANVLTF. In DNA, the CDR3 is TGCAGCGTTGGCCTACCGACAGGGAATTTTGGGGCCAACGTCCTGACTTTC.

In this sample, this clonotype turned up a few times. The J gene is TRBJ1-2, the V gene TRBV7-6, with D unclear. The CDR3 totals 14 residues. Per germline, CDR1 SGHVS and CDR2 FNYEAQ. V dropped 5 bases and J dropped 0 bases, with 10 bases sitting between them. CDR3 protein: CASSQGPTNYGYTF. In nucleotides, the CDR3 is TGTGCCAGCAGCCAAGGGCCCACTAACTATGGCTACACCTTC. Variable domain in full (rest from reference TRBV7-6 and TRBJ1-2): GAGVSQSPRYKVTKRGQDVALRCDPISGHVSLYWYRQALGQGPEFLTYFNYEAQQDKSGLPNDRFSAERPEGSISTLTIQRTEQRDSAMYRCASSQGPTNYGYTFGSGTRLTVV.

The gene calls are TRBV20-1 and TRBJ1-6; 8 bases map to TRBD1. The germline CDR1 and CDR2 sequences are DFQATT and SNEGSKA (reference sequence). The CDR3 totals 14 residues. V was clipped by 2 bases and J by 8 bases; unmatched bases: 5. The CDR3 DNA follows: TGCAGTGCTAGACCGACAGGGGAAGATTCACCCCTCCACTTT. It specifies CSARPTGEDSPLHF.

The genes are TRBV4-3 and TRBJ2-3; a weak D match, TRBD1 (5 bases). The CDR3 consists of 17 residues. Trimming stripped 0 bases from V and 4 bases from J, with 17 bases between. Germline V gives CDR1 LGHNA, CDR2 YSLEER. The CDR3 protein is CASSQDLDSTHPDTQYF. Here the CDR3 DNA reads TGCGCCAGCAGCCAAGATCTAGACAGTACGCACCCAGATACGCAGTATTTT.

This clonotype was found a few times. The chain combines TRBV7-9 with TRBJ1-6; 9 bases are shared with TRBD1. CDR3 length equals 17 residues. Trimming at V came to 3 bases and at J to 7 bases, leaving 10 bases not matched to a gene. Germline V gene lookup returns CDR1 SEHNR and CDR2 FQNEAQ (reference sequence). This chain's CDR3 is CASSFFTSGQGNSPLHF. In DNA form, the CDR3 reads TGTGCCAGCAGCTTTTTTACGTCGGGACAGGGAAATTCACCCCTCCACTTT. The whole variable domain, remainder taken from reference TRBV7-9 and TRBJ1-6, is DTGVSQNPRHKITKRGQNVTFRCDPISEHNRLYWYRQTLGQGPEFLTYFQNEAQLEKSRLLSDRFSAERPKGSFSTLEIQRTEQGDSAMYLCASSFFTSGQGNSPLHFGNGTRLTVT.

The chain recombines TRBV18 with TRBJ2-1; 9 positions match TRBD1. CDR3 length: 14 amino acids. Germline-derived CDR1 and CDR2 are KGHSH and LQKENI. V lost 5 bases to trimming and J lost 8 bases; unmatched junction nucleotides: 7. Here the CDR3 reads CASSIHRDRDEQFF. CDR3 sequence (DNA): TGTGCCAGCTCAATACACCGGGACAGGGATGAGCAGTTCTTC.

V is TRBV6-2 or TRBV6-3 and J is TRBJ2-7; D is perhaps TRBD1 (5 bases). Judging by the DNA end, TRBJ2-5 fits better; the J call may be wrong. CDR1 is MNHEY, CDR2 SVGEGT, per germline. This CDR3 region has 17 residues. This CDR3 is CASSTNLFKRGQETQYF. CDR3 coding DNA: TGTGCCAGCAGTACCAACCTCTTCAAAAGGGGCCAAGAGACCCAGTACTTC.

CDR3 DNA sequence: TGTGCCAGCAGCTTACGACAGGGTCGACTAGGAGAGACCCAGTACTTC. Protein: CASSLRQGRLGETQYF. The rearrangement uses TRBV7-9 and TRBJ2-5; D possibly corresponds to TRBD1 (7 bases). Trimming removed 2 bases from V and 4 bases from J, with 17 bases in between. Germline V lookup: CDR1 SEHNR, CDR2 FQNEAQ (reference sequence). This CDR3 comprises 16 residues.

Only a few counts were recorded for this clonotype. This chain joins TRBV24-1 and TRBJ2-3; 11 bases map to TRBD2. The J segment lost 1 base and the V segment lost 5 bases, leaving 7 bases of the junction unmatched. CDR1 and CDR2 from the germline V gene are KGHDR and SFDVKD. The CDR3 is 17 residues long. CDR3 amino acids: CATSGLAGNLGTDTQYF. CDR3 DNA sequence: TGTGCCACCAGTGGACTAGCGGGGAACTTGGGCACAGATACGCAGTATTTT.

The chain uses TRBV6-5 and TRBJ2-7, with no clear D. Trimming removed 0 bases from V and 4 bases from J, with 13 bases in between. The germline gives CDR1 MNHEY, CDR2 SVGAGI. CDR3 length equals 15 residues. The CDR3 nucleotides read TGTGCCAGCAGTTACTCTCTAGGGTTTAGGTACGAGCAGTACTTC. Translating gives CASSYSLGFRYEQYF.

CDR3 sequence: CASSVDSLGTGQTSEQYF. The CDR3 DNA reads as TGTGCCAGCAGCGTAGACTCCCTCGGGACAGGGCAGACCTCCGAGCAGTACTTC. The V gene is TRBV9, the J gene TRBJ2-5; 9 bases are shared with TRBD1. The DNA end lines up better with TRBJ2-7; the J call may be wrong. This CDR3 has 18 amino acids. CDR1 is SGDLS and CDR2 is YYNGEE in the germline V gene.

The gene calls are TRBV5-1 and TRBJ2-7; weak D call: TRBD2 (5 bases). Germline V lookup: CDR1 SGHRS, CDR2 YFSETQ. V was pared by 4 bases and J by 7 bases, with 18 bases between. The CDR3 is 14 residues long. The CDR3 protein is CASSAEGTSVEQYF. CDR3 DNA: TGCGCCAGCAGCGCTGAGGGAACCTCGGTTGAGCAGTACTTC.

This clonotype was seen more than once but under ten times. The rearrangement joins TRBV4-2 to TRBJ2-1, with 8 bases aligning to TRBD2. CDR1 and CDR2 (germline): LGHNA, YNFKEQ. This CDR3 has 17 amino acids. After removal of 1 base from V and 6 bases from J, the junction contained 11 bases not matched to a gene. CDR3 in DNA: TGTGCCAGCAGCCAAGTTCCTCGGGGGGGCCGTTCCAATGAGCAGTTCTTC. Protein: CASSQVPRGGRSNEQFF.

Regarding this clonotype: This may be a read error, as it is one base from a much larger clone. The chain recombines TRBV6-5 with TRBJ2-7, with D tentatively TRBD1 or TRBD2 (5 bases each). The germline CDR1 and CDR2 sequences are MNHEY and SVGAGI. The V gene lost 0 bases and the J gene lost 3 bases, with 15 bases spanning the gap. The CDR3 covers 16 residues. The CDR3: CASSYSKGRGFYEQYF. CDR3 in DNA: TGTGCCAGCAGTTACTCAAAGGGACGGGGTTTCTACGAGCAGTACTTC.

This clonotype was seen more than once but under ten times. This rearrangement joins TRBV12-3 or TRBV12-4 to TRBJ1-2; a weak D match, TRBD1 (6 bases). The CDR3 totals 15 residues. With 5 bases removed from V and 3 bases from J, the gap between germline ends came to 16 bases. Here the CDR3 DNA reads TGTGCCAGCAGTAACCGGGAGGCAGGGGACTATGGCTACACCTTC. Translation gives CASSNREAGDYGYTF.

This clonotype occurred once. Here the CDR3 DNA reads TGTGCCAGCAGCCAAAGGTGGGAGACCCAGTACTTC. Translated: CASSQRWETQYF. The V gene is TRBV3-1, the J gene TRBJ2-5; the D is unclear. CDR1 is LGHDT, CDR2 YNNKEL, per germline (reference sequence). The CDR3 has 12 amino acids. The V gene lost 2 bases and the J gene lost 5 bases, with 6 bases spanning the gap.

DNA for the CDR3: TGTGCCAGCAGCTTATCGGGTGTGGGCAAAAACATTCAGTACTTC. Residues: CASSLSGVGKNIQYF. The chain employs TRBV7-3 and TRBJ2-4; no definite D call. Trimming removed 2 bases from V and 3 bases from J, with 11 bases in between. CDR1 and CDR2 (germline): SGHTA, FQGTGA. There are 15 residues in the CDR3.

CDR3 in amino acids: CASFSGYTDTQYF. CDR3 DNA sequence: TGTGCCAGCTTTAGCGGATACACAGATACGCAGTATTTT. The chain combines TRBV18 with TRBJ2-3, with D possibly matching TRBD2 (6 bases). The CDR3 has 13 amino acids. Trimming took 7 bases from V and 2 from J, leaving 10 bases between them. In germline, CDR1 is KGHSH, CDR2 LQKENI.

The CDR3 loop reads CASSQITNIQYF. In nucleotides, the CDR3 is TGTGCCAGCAGCCAGATTACAAACATTCAGTACTTC. The chain joins TRBV7-9 to TRBJ2-4; D call uncertain. This CDR3 region has 12 residues. The germline V gene has CDR1 SEHNR and CDR2 FQNEAQ (reference sequence). Trimming shortened V by 5 bases and J by 6 bases, and 8 bases separated the two germline ends.

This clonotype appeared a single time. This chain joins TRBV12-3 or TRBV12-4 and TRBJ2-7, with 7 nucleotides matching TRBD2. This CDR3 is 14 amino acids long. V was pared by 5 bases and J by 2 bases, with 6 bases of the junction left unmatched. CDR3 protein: CASSPREATYEQYF. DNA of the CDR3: TGTGCCAGCAGTCCCCGGGAGGCAACCTACGAGCAGTACTTC.

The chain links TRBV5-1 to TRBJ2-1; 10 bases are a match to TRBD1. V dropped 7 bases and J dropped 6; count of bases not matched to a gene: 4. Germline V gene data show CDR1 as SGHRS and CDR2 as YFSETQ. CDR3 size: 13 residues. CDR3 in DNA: TGCGCCAGCGCGAGGACAGGGGGCAATGAGCAGTTCTTC. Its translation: CASARTGGNEQFF.

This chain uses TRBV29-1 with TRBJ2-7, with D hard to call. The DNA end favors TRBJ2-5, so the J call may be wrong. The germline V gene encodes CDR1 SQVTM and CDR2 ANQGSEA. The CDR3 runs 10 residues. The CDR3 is CSLRLETQYF. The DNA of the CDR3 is TGCAGCCTGCGACTTGAGACCCAGTACTTC.

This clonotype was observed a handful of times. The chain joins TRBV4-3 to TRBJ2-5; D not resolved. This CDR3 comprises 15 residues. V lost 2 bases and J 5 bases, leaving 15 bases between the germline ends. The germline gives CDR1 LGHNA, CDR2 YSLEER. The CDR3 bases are TGCGCCAGCAGCCAAAGTCGGCCTTTTGGCGAGACCCAGTACTTC. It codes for CASSQSRPFGETQYF.

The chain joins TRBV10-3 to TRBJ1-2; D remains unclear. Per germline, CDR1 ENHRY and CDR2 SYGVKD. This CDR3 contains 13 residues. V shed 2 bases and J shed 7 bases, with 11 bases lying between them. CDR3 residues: CAISEKGAIGYTF. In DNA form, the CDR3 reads TGTGCCATCAGTGAGAAGGGAGCCATTGGCTACACCTTC.

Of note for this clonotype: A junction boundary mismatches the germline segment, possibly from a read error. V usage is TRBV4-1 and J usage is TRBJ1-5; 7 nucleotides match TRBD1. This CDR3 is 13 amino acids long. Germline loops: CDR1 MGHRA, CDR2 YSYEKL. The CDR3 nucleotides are TGTGCCAGCAGTGACAGGGTTACCCAGCCCCGGCATTTT. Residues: CASSDRVTQPRHF.